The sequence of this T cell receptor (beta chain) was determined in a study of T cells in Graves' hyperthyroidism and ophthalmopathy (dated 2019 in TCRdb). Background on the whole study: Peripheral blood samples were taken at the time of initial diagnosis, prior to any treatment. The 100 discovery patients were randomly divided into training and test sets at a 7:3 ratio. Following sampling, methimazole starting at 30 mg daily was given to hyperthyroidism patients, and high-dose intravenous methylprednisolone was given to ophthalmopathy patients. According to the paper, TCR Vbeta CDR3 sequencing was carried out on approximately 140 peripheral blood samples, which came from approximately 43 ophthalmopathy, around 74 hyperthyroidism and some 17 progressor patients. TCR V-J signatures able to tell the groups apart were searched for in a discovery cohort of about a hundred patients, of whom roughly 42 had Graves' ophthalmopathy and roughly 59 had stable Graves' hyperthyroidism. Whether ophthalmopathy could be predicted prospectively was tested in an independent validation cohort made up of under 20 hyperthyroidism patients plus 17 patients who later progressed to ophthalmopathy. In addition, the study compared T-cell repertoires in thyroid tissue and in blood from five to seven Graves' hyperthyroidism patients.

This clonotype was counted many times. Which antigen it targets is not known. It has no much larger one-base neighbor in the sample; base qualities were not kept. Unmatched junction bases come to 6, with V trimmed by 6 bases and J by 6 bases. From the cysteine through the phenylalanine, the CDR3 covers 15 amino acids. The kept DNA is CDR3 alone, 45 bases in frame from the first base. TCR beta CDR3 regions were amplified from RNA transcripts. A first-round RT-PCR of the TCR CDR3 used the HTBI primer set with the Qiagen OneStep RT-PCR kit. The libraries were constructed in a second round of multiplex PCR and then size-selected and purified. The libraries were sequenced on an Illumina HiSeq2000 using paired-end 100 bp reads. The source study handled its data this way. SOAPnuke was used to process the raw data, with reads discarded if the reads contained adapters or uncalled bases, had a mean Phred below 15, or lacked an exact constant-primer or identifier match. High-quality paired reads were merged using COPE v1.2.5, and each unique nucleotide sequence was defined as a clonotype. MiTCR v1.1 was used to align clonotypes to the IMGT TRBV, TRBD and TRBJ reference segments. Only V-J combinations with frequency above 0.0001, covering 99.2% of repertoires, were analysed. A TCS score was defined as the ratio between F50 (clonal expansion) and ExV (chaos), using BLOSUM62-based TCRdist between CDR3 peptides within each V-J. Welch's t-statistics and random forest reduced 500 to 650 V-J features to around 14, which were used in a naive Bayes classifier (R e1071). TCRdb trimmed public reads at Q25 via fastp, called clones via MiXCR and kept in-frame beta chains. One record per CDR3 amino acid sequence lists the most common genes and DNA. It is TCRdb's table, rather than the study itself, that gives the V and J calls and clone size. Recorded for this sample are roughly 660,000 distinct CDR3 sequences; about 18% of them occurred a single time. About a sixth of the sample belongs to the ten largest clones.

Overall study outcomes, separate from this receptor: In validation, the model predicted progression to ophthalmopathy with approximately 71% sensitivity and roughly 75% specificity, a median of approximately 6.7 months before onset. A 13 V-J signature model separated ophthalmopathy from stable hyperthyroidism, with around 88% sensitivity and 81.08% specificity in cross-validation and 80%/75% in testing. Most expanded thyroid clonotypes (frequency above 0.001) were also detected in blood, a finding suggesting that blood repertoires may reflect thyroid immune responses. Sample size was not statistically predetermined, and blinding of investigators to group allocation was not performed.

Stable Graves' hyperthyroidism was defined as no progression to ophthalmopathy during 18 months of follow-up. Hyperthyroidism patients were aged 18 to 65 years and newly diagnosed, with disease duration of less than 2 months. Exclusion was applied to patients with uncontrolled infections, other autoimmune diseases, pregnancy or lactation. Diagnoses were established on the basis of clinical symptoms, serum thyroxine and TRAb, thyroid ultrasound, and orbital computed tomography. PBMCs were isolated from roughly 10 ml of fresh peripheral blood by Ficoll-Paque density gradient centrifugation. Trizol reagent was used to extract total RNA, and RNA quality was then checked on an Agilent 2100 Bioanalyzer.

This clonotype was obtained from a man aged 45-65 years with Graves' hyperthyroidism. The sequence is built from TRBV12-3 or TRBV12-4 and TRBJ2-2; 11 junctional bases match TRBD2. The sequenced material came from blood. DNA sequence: TGTGCCAGCAGGGTACTAGCGGGAGTCCCCGGGGAGCTGTTTTTT. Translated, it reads CASRVLAGVPGELFF.